This T cell receptor beta chain was sequenced for a study of regulatory T cells in long-lasting Graves disease. Findings and caveats of the study: Between persistent patients, thousands of public clonotypes were shared, exceeding the 800 to 1,000 shared between new patients. Thyroid tissue was not studied; only peripheral blood was.

The CDR3 covers 17 residues. The trim removed 0 bases at V and 5 bases at J, leaving 11 bases unmatched. Germline CDR1 is SGHRS and CDR2 is YFSETQ. Through Arm-PCR of CDR3 regions and iRepertoire HTBI primers, TCR beta libraries were built. One entry per CDR3 protein results from TCRdb running MiXCR on the multiplex PCR reads. The data show approximately 480,000 distinct CDR3 sequences, about 16% seen once. This clonotype was detected ten times or more. The target antigen is unknown. Specified time point: newly diagnosed GD, antithyroid drugs for less than 3 months. From PBMCs, RNA was extracted and then used to make the TCR library. The same data also contributed to another study, on T cells in Graves' hyperthyroidism and ophthalmopathy. That work adds: Ophthalmopathy onset followed model prediction by a median about six months.

The sample consisted of peripheral blood mononuclear cells (PBMCs), taken at new diagnosis, from a patient treated with antithyroid drugs. The chain carries TRBV5-1 and TRBJ2-7; 10 nucleotides match TRBD2. The sequence was obtained from a man in his forties or fifties with Graves disease. CDR3 sequence (DNA): TGCGCCAGCAGCTTGGTATCTAGCGGGAGACGGCCGCACGAGCAGTACTTC. This codes for CASSLVSSGRRPHEQYF.